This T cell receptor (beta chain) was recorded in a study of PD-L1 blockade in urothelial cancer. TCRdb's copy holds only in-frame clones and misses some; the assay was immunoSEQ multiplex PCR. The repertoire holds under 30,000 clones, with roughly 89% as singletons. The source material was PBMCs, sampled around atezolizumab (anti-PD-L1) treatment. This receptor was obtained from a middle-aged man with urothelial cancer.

The CDR3 loop reads CASSLSSWRESHSKQFF. The CDR3 region has the DNA TGTGCCAGCAGCTTAAGTTCTTGGCGGGAGTCCCATAGTAAGCAGTTCTTC. The chain joins TRBV11-2 to TRBJ2-1, with 7 bases aligning to TRBD2. Germline assignment: CDR1 SGHAT and CDR2 FQNNGV. V shed 2 bases, J shed 11 bases, and the junction held 18 bases outside the gene matches. This CDR3 region has 17 residues.